This is a list of T cell receptor beta chains from one sample in a study of cytomegalovirus exposure and HLA in healthy donors. Profiled with immunoSEQ multiplex PCR; TCRdb holds only in-frame clones, not every one. The sample has about 120,000 clones; roughly 60% are singletons. Sequenced material: PBMCs. These receptors were obtained from a man aged 35-49 years in good health and CMV-seropositive. Each CDR3 is given with its conserved first and last residue. Fields, in order: D gene, V gene, J gene, clone size, CDR3 protein, CDR3 DNA. A D gene is named only where the DNA matches it firmly. Some rows mark clone size as missing; the rest say once, few, many or name a class of expanded clone.

>TRBD1|TRBV6-5|TRBJ2-7|once
CASNPGQVPYEQYF
TGTGCCAGCAATCCGGGACAGGTGCCCTACGAGCAGTACTTC
>TRBD1|TRBV30|TRBJ1-2|few
CAWHRDRPYGYTF
TGTGCCTGGCACCGGGACAGGCCCTATGGCTACACCTTC
>TRBD1|TRBV18|TRBJ1-2|.
CASSPTGDSIYGYTF
TGTGCCAGCTCACCGACAGGGGACTCAATCTATGGCTACACCTTC
>.|TRBV7-9|TRBJ1-1|once
CASSVARGVAGTEAFF
TGTGCCAGCAGCGTAGCTCGGGGGGTTGCAGGCACTGAAGCTTTCTTT
>.|TRBV7-3|TRBJ2-5|.
CASSLNGGKETQYF
TGTGCCAGCAGCTTAAACGGGGGAAAAGAGACCCAGTACTTC
>.|TRBV2|TRBJ1-2|.
CASNRDFAGYTF
TGTGCCAGCAACCGGGACTTTGCTGGCTACACCTTC
>TRBD1|TRBV4-3|TRBJ2-3|.
CASSQEWTGFSDTQYF
TGCGCCAGCAGCCAAGAGTGGACAGGGTTTTCAGATACGCAGTATTTT
>.|TRBV7-3|TRBJ2-5|.
CASSSNYQETQYF
TGTGCCAGCAGCTCAAACTACCAAGAGACCCAGTACTTC
>TRBD1|TRBV5-6|TRBJ1-2|.
CASSRLGQAYGYTF
TGTGCCAGCAGCCGCCTGGGACAGGCATATGGCTACACCTTC
>TRBD2|TRBV5-6|TRBJ2-7|once
CASSLEGQRGLLYEQYF
TGTGCCAGCAGCTTGGAAGGGCAGCGGGGACTCCTCTACGAGCAGTACTTC
>.|TRBV5-1|TRBJ2-1|.
CASSFENPAGPGNEQFF
TGCGCCAGCAGCTTCGAAAATCCGGCGGGACCCGGCAATGAGCAGTTCTTC
>.|TRBV4-1|TRBJ2-1|.
CASSQERDIDEQFF
TGCGCCAGCAGCCAAGAGAGGGATATCGATGAGCAGTTCTTC
>.|TRBV25-1|TRBJ1-5|.
CASSGFGRDNQPQHF
TGTGCCAGCAGTGGTTTCGGCAGGGATAATCAGCCCCAGCATTTT
>TRBD1|TRBV5-6|TRBJ1-4|.
CASSLGTGWDEKLFF
TGTGCCAGCAGCTTGGGGACAGGGTGGGACGAAAAACTGTTTTTT
>.|TRBV25-1|TRBJ2-1|.
CASTGRGPGPSNEQFF
TGTGCCAGCACCGGCAGGGGCCCGGGACCTTCCAATGAGCAGTTCTTC
>.|TRBV6-5|TRBJ1-2|.
CASTSLTEGYTF
TGTGCCAGCACGTCACTGACTGAAGGCTACACCTTC
>.|TRBV5-6|TRBJ2-3|.
CASSSMTLTTYF
TGTGCCAGCAGCTCAATGACTCTGACTACGTATTTT
>.|TRBV6-1|TRBJ2-5|.
CASSEAPQEATQYF
TGTGCCAGCAGTGAAGCCCCGCAAGAGGCGACCCAGTACTTC
>.|TRBV5-4|TRBJ2-5|.
CASSLGAGLETQYF
TGTGCCAGCAGCTTGGGTGCCGGGTTGGAGACCCAGTACTTC
>.|TRBV5-4|TRBJ2-1|.
CASSLSGSSYNEQFF
TGTGCCAGCAGCTTGTCCGGTAGCTCCTACAATGAGCAGTTCTTC
>TRBD2|TRBV29-1|TRBJ2-1|.
CSVGGTSGRSYNEQFF
TGCAGCGTGGGTGGGACTAGCGGGAGGAGTTACAATGAGCAGTTCTTC
>.|TRBV28|TRBJ2-7|.
CASSSEGASSYEQYF
TGTGCCAGCAGTTCCGAAGGAGCGTCTTCCTACGAGCAGTACTTC
>TRBD1|TRBV28|TRBJ2-1|.
CASSPTGFGTSWNEQFF
TGTGCCAGCAGCCCGACAGGGTTCGGCACGTCGTGGAATGAGCAGTTCTTC
>TRBD1|TRBV5-8|TRBJ1-6|few
CASSVTGDNSPLHF
TGTGCCAGCAGCGTCACAGGGGACAATTCACCCCTCCACTTT
>.|TRBV29-1|TRBJ2-5|few
CSARDYQETQYF
TGCAGCGCCCGGGACTACCAAGAGACCCAGTACTTC
>.|TRBV7-3|TRBJ1-2|.
CASSFDGGYGYTF
TGTGCCAGCAGCTTTGACGGGGGCTATGGCTACACCTTC
>TRBD1|TRBV6-5|TRBJ1-2|.
CASSPKQGMVGYTF
TGTGCCAGCAGTCCAAAACAGGGGATGGTTGGCTACACCTTC
>.|TRBV6-1|TRBJ1-6|few
CASTYSFYNSPLHF
TGTGCCAGCACCTATTCGTTCTATAATTCACCCCTCCACTTT
>.|TRBV14|TRBJ2-2|.
CASSPFLANTGELFF
TGTGCCAGCAGCCCTTTTCTAGCGAACACCGGGGAGCTGTTTTTT
>.|TRBV5-1|TRBJ2-5|.
CASSPQGIGQETQYF
TGCGCCAGCAGCCCACAGGGAATTGGCCAAGAGACCCAGTACTTC
>.|TRBV27|TRBJ1-3|.
CASGDTFSGNTIYF
TGTGCCAGCGGGGACACCTTCTCTGGAAACACCATATATTTT
>TRBD1|TRBV6-5|TRBJ2-3|.
CASRTRGRVTQYF
TGTGCCAGCAGGACGAGGGGGCGGGTTACGCAGTATTTT
>.|TRBV7-2|TRBJ2-7|.
CASSAQSLANYEQYF
TGTGCCAGCAGCGCCCAGTCCCTGGCCAACTACGAGCAGTACTTC
>.|TRBV5-1|TRBJ1-1|.
CASSMRALNTEAFF
TGCGCCAGCAGCATGAGGGCATTGAACACTGAAGCTTTCTTT
>TRBD1|TRBV6-4|TRBJ2-1|.
CASSPWGTDYNEQFF
TGTGCCAGCAGCCCCTGGGGGACAGACTACAATGAGCAGTTCTTC
>TRBD1|TRBV5-1|TRBJ2-1|.
CASSWTGVNEQFF
TGCGCCAGCAGCTGGACAGGGGTAAATGAGCAGTTCTTC